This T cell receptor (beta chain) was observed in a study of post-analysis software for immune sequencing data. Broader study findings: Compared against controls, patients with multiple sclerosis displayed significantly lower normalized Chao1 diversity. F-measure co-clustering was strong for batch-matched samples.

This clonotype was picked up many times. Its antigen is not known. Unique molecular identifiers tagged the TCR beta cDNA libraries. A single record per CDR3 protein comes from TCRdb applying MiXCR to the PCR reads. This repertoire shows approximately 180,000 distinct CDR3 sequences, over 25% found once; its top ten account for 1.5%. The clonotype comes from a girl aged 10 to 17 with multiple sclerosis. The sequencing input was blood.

CDR3 sequence reads: CASSLGMKRRPYNEQFF. CDR3 bases: TGTGCCAGCAGCTTAGGGATGAAGCGCCGACCCTACAATGAGCAGTTCTTC. The gene calls are TRBV7-6 and TRBJ2-1; the D is unclear. Trimming left V 1 base short and J 2 bases short, with 15 bases between. Germline V gives CDR1 SGHVS, CDR2 FNYEAQ. There are 17 residues in the CDR3. Full variable domain (rest looked up from reference TRBV7-6 and TRBJ2-1): GAGVSQSPRYKVTKRGQDVALRCDPISGHVSLYWYRQALGQGPEFLTYFNYEAQQDKSGLPNDRFSAERPEGSISTLTIQRTEQRDSAMYRCASSLGMKRRPYNEQFFGPGTRLTVL.